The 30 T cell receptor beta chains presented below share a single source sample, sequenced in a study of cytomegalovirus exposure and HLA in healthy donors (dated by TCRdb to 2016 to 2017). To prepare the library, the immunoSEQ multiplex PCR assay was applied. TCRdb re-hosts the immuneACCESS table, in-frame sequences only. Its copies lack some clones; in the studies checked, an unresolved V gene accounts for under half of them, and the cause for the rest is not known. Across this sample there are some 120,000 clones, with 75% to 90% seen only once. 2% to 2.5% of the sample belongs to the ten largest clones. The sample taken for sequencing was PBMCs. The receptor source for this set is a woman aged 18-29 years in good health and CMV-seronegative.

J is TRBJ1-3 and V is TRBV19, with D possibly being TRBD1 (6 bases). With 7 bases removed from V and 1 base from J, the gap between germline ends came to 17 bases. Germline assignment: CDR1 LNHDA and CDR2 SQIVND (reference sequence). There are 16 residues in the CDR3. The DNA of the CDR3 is TGTGCCAGTAACGATCGCAGGGGTGATTCTGGAAACACCATATATTTT. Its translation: CASNDRRGDSGNTIYF.

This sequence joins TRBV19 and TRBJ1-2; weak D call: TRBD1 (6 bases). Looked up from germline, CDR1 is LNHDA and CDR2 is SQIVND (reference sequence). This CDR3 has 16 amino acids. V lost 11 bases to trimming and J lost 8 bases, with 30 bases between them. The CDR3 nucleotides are TGTGCCTCGAGGGCATTAAACAGGGAGGGCGTGGACGGCTACACCTTC. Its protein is CASRALNREGVDGYTF. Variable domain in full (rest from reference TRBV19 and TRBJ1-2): DGGITQSPKYLFRKEGQNVTLSCEQNLNHDAMYWYRQDPGQGLRLIYYSQIVNDFQKGDIAEGYSVSREKKESFPLTVTSAQKNPTAFYLCASRALNREGVDGYTFGSGTRLTVV.

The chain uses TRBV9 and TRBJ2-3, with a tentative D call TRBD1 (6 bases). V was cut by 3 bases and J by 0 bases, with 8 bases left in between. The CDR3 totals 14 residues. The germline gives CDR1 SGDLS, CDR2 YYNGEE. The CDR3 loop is CASSARGSTDTQYF. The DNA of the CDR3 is TGTGCCAGCAGCGCCAGGGGTAGCACAGATACGCAGTATTTT.

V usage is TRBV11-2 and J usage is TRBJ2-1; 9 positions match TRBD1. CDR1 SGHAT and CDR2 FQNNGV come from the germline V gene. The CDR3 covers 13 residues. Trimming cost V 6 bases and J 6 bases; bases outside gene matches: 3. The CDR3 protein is CASRRTGVNEQFF. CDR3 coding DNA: TGTGCCAGCAGGAGGACAGGGGTCAATGAGCAGTTCTTC.

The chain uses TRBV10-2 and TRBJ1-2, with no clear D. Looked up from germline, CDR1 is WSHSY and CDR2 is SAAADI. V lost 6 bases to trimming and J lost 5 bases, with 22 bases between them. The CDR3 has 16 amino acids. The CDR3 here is CASSPTKRGFPYGYTF. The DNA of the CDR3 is TGCGCCAGCAGCCCCACCAAGCGAGGGTTCCCATATGGCTACACCTTC.

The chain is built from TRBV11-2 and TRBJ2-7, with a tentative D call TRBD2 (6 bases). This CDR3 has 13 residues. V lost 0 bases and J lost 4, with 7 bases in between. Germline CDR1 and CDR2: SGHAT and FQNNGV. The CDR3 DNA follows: TGTGCCAGCAGCTTAGATCGGGAGTACGAGCAGTACTTC. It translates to CASSLDREYEQYF.

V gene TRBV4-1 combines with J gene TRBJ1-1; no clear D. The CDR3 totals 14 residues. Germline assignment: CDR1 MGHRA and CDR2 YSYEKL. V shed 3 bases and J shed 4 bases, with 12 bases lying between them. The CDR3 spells CASSHFPRGTEAFF. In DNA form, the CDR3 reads TGCGCCAGCAGCCACTTCCCACGAGGCACTGAAGCTTTCTTT.

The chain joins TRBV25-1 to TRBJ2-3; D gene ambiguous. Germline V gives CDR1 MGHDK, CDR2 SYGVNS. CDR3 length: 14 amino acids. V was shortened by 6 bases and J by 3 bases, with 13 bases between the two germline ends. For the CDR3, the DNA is TGTGCCAGCAGCCCGGAGTGGGTAACAGATACGCAGTATTTT. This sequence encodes CASSPEWVTDTQYF.

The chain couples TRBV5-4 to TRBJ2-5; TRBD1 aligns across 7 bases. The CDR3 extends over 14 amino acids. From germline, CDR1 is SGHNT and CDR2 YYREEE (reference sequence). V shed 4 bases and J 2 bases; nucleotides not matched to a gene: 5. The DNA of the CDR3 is TGTGCCAGCAGCGTCGGGACAGCACAAGAGACCCAGTACTTC. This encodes CASSVGTAQETQYF.

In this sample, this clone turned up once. CDR3 sequence (DNA): TGTGCCACCAGCAGCGGACAGGGAAACACCATATATTTT. Protein sequence: CATSSGQGNTIYF. The V and J genes are TRBV15 and TRBJ1-3; D perhaps matches TRBD1 (6 bases). The CDR3 covers 13 residues. The V end lost 3 bases, the J end lost 4 bases, and 7 bases lay between the germline ends. Per the germline V gene, CDR1 is LNHNV and CDR2 is YYDKDF (reference sequence).

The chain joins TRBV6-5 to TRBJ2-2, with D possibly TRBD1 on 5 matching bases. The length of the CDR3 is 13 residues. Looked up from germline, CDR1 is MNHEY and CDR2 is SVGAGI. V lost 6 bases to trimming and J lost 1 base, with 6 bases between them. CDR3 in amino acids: CASRTVNTGELFF. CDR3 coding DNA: TGTGCCAGCAGGACAGTGAACACCGGGGAGCTGTTTTTT.

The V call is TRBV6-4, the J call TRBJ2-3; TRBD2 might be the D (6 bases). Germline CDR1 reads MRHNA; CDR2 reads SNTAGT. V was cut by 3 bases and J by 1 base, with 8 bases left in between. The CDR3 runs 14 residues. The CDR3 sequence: CASSEGGGTDTQYF. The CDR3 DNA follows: TGTGCCAGCAGTGAGGGCGGGGGCACAGATACGCAGTATTTT.

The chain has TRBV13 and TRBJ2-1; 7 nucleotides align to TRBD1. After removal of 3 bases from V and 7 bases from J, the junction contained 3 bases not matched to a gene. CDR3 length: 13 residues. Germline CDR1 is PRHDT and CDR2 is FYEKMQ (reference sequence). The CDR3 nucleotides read TGTGCCAGCAGCTTGGACAGGCGGAATGAGCAGTTCTTC. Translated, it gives CASSLDRRNEQFF. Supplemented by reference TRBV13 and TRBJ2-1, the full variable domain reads AAGVIQSPRHLIKEKRETATLKCYPIPRHDTVYWYQQGPGQDPQFLISFYEKMQSDKGSIPDRFSAQQFSDYHSELNMSSLELGDSALYFCASSLDRRNEQFFGPGTRLTVL.

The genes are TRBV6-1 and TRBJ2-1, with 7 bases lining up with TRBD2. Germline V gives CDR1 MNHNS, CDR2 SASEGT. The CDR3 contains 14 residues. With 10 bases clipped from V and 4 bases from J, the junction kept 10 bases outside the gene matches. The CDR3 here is CAIERDGGYNEQFF. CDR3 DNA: TGTGCCATCGAGCGGGATGGAGGGTACAATGAGCAGTTCTTC.

CDR3 sequence reads: CASSGGLNTGELFF. CDR3 in DNA: TGTGCCAGCAGTGGGGGACTGAACACCGGGGAGCTGTTTTTT. The chain couples TRBV27 to TRBJ2-2; D might be TRBD2 (6 bases). Trimming cost V 5 bases and J 1 base, with 8 bases left between them. In germline, CDR1 is MNHEY, CDR2 SMNVEV (reference sequence). CDR3 length equals 14 residues.

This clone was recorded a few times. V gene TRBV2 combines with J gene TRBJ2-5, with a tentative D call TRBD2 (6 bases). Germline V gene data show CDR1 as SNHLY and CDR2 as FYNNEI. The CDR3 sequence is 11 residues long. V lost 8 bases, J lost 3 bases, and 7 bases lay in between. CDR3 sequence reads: CASWGEETQYF. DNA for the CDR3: TGTGCCAGCTGGGGGGAAGAGACCCAGTACTTC.

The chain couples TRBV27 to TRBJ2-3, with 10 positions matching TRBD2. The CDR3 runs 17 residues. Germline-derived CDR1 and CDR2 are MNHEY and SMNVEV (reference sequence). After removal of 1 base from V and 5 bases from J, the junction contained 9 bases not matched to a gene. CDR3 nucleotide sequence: TGTGCCAGCAGTTTATTCGGGCTAGCGGGAGCCAGAGATACGCAGTATTTT. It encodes CASSLFGLAGARDTQYF.

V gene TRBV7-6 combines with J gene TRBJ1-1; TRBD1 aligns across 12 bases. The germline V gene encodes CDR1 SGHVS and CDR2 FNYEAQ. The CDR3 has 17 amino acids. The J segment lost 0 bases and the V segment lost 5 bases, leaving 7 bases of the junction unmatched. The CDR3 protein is CASSQGTGGPMNTEAFF. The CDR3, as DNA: TGTGCCAGCAGCCAGGGGACAGGGGGCCCCATGAACACTGAAGCTTTCTTT.

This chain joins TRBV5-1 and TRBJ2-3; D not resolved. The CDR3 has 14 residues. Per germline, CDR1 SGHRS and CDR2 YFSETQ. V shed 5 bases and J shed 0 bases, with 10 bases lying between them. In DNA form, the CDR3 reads TGCGCCAGCAGTCCCGAGCCTAGCACAGATACGCAGTATTTT. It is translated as CASSPEPSTDTQYF.

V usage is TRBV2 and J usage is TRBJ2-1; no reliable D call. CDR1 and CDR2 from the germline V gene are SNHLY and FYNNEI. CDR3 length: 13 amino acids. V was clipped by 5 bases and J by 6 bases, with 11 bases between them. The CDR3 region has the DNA TGTGCCAGCAGTCCAACAGAGTTCAATGAGCAGTTCTTC. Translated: CASSPTEFNEQFF.

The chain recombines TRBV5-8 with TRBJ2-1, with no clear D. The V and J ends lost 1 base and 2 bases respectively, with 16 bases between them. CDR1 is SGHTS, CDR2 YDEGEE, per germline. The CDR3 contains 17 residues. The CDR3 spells CASSLYTRTIAYNEQFF. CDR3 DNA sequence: TGTGCCAGCAGCTTGTACACAAGAACTATTGCCTACAATGAGCAGTTCTTC.

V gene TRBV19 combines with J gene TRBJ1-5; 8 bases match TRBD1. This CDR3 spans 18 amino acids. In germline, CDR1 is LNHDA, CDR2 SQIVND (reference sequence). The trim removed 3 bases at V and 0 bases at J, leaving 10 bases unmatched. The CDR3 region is CASSIQTGDLHSNQPQHF. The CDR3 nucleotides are TGTGCCAGTAGTATTCAGACAGGGGACCTCCATAGCAATCAGCCCCAGCATTTT. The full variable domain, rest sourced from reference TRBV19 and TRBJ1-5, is DGGITQSPKYLFRKEGQNVTLSCEQNLNHDAMYWYRQDPGQGLRLIYYSQIVNDFQKGDIAEGYSVSREKKESFPLTVTSAQKNPTAFYLCASSIQTGDLHSNQPQHFGDGTRLSIL.

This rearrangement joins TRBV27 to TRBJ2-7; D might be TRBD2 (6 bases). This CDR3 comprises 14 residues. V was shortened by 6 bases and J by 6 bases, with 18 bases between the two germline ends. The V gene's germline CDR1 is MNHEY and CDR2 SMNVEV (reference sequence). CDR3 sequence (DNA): TGTGCCAGCAGAACCCCGGGACTCCCTACCGAGCAGTACTTC. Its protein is CASRTPGLPTEQYF.

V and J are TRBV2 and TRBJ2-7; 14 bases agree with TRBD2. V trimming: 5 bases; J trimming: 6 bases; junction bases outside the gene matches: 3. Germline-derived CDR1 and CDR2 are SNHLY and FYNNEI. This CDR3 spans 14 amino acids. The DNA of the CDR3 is TGTGCCAGCAGTCCGGGACTAGCGGGAGTCGAGCAGTACTTC. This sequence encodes CASSPGLAGVEQYF.

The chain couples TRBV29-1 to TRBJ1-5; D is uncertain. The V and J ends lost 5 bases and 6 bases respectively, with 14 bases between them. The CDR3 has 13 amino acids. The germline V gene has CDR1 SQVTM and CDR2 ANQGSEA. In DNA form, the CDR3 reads TGCAGCGTTCGTTCGGAATCGGGTCAGCCCCAGCATTTT. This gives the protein CSVRSESGQPQHF. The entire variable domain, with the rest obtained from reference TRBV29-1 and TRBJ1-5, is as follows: SAVISQKPSRDICQRGTSLTIQCQVDSQVTMMFWYRQQPGQSLTLIATANQGSEATYESGFVIDKFPISRPNLTFSTLTVSNMSPEDSSIYLCSVRSESGQPQHFGDGTRLSIL.

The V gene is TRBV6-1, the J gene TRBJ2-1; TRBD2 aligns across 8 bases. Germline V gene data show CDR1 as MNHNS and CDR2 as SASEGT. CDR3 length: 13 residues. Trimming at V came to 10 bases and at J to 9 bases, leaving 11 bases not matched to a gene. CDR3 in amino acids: CATVAGISGEQFF. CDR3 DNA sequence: TGTGCCACCGTAGCGGGAATTAGTGGTGAGCAGTTCTTC.

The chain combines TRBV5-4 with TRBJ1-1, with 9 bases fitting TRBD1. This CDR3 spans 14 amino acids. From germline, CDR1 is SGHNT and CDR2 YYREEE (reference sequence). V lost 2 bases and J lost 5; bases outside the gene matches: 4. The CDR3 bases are TGTGCCAGCAGCTTACAGGGGGCGAGGACTGAAGCTTTCTTT. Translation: CASSLQGARTEAFF.

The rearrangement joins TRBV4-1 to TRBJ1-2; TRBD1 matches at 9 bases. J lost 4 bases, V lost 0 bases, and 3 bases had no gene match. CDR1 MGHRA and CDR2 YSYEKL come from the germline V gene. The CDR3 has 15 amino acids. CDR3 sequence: CASSQDQGQGYGYTF. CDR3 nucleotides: TGCGCCAGCAGCCAAGATCAGGGACAGGGCTATGGCTACACCTTC.

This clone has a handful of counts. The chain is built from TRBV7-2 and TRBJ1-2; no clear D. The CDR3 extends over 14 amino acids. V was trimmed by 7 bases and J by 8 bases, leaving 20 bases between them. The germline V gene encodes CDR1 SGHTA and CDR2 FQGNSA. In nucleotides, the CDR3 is TGTGCCAGCACCCGCGGGTGGGAAGCGAGGGGCTACACCTTC. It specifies CASTRGWEARGYTF. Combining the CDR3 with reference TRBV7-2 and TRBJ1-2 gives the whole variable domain GAGVSQSPSNKVTEKGKDVELRCDPISGHTALYWYRQSLGQGLEFLIYFQGNSAPDKSGLPSDRFSAERTGGSVSTLTIQRTQQEDSAVYLCASTRGWEARGYTFGSGTRLTVV.

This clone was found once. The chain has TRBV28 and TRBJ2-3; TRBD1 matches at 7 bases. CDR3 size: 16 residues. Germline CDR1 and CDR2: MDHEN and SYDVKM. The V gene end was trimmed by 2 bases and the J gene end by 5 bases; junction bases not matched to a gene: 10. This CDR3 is CASSLTRDPGGDTQYF. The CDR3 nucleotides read TGTGCCAGCAGTTTAACCCGGGACCCAGGGGGAGATACGCAGTATTTT.